The 32 T cell receptor beta chains reported below all come from one sample, sequenced in a study of neurological immune-mediated disorders. From the 5' RACE reads, TCRdb called clonotypes with MiXCR, one entry per CDR3 protein. The sample has about 55,000 distinct CDR3 sequences; roughly 4.6% are singletons. The sequencing sample was made of PBMCs. Receptor source: a man aged 50 to 59 with multiple sclerosis.

This clonotype was counted ten times or more. Given a much more abundant clone one base away, this may be a read error. This chain joins TRBV7-2 and TRBJ2-6; D is possibly TRBD1 (5 bases). The germline V gene has CDR1 SGHTA and CDR2 FQGNSA. The CDR3 loop spans 15 amino acids. In DNA form, the CDR3 reads TGTGCCAGCAGCTCGACCACCTCTGGGGCCAAAGTCCTGACTTTC. Its translation is CASSSTTSGAKVLTF.

This clonotype was detected a few times. The genes are TRBV20-1 and TRBJ1-6; D is possibly TRBD1 (5 bases). V lost 3 bases and J lost 0, with 12 bases in between. Germline CDR1 and CDR2: DFQATT and SNEGSKA (reference sequence). The CDR3 is 16 residues long. This CDR3 reads CSASWDDSSYNSPLHF. The CDR3 DNA follows: TGCAGTGCTAGCTGGGACGACAGCTCCTATAATTCACCCCTCCACTTT.

The sample holds many counts of this clonotype. This chain links TRBV6-1 with TRBJ2-1; D is perhaps TRBD2 (7 bases). V was trimmed by 5 bases and J by 5 bases, leaving 16 bases between them. This CDR3 contains 15 residues. From germline, CDR1 is MNHNS and CDR2 SASEGT. CDR3 region: CASSLSRGAHNEQFF. The CDR3 coding sequence is TGTGCCAGCAGTCTCAGCCGGGGGGCCCACAATGAGCAGTTCTTC.

The J gene is TRBJ2-5, the V gene TRBV6-5; D gene ambiguous. Trimming stripped 4 bases from V and 6 bases from J, with 12 bases between. The CDR3 loop spans 13 amino acids. Germline-derived CDR1 and CDR2 are MNHEY and SVGAGI. In DNA, the CDR3 is TGTGCCAGCAGTTTCAAAAGGGCAAAGACCCAGTACTTC. Amino acid sequence: CASSFKRAKTQYF.

This clonotype was observed at least ten times. The chain joins TRBV20-1 to TRBJ2-7; 9 bases line up with TRBD1. Germline-derived CDR1 and CDR2 are DFQATT and SNEGSKA (reference sequence). Unmatched junction bases numbered 5, after V lost 2 bases and J lost 3 bases. CDR3 length: 14 amino acids. The DNA of the CDR3 is TGCAGTGCTAGATCTCTGGGACAGGGCTACGAGCAGTACTTC. It specifies CSARSLGQGYEQYF.

This clonotype was observed a handful of times. This chain joins TRBV20-1 and TRBJ1-1, with a weak D call TRBD1 (5 bases). This CDR3 is built from 12 residues. V was pared by 3 bases and J by 6 bases, with 11 bases between. Germline CDR1 is DFQATT and CDR2 is SNEGSKA (reference sequence). CDR3 coding DNA: TGCAGTGCTAGTCAGGCCAGGGCTGAAGCTTTCTTT. It encodes CSASQARAEAFF.

This clonotype was seen repeatedly, ten times or more. CDR3 DNA sequence: TGTGCCAGCAGCTCACAACGTCGGGCCACCGGGGAGCTGTTTTTT. This gives the protein CASSSQRRATGELFF. The chain employs TRBV11-2 and TRBJ2-2; D unresolved. Germline CDR1 is SGHAT and CDR2 is FQNNGV. CDR3 size: 15 residues. Trimming shortened V by 4 bases and J by 4 bases, and 13 bases separated the two germline ends. The complete variable domain, with remaining parts taken from reference TRBV11-2 and TRBJ2-2, reads EAGVAQSPRYKIIEKRQSVAFWCNPISGHATLYWYQQILGQGPKLLIQFQNNGVVDDSQLPKDRFSAERLKGVDSTLKIQPAKLEDSAVYLCASSSQRRATGELFFGEGSRLTVL.

This clonotype has a count of ten or more. The chain employs TRBV20-1 and TRBJ1-2, with D possibly matching TRBD1 (5 bases). From germline, CDR1 is DFQATT and CDR2 SNEGSKA (reference sequence). This CDR3 has 13 residues. The ends were cut back, 5 bases at V and 2 bases at J, with 12 bases in the middle. CDR3 DNA sequence: TGCAGTGCTGAGAGACAGTTCAACTATGGCTACACCTTC. Encoded protein: CSAERQFNYGYTF.

This clonotype was counted ten times or more. V is TRBV24-1 and J is TRBJ2-6, with D unclear. Trimming removed 2 bases from V and 0 bases from J, with 10 bases in between. The CDR3 has 17 amino acids. CDR1 is KGHDR and CDR2 is SFDVKD in the germline V gene. CDR3: CATSDSGRSSGANVLTF. The CDR3 DNA reads TGTGCCACCAGTGATTCCGGACGGTCCTCTGGGGCCAACGTCCTGACTTTC.

This clonotype was observed at least ten times. The rearrangement links TRBV28 to TRBJ2-3; TRBD1 aligns across 8 bases. CDR1 and CDR2 (germline): MDHEN, SYDVKM. With 6 bases clipped from V and 5 bases from J, the junction kept 7 bases outside the gene matches. This CDR3 contains 14 residues. CDR3 residues: CASSQTGGRDTQYF. CDR3 sequence (DNA): TGTGCCAGCAGCCAAACAGGGGGGAGAGATACGCAGTATTTT.

At least ten counts were recorded for this clonotype. The chain uses TRBV7-8 and TRBJ2-4, with TRBD2 matching over 8 bases. Germline CDR1 is SGHVS and CDR2 is FQNEAQ. V trimming: 5 bases; J trimming: 2 bases; junction bases outside the gene matches: 8. CDR3 length equals 16 residues. The CDR3 bases are TGTGCCAGCAGCCCGCCCCGGGAGGGCCCCAAAAACATTCAGTACTTC. Protein product: CASSPPREGPKNIQYF.

The sample holds many counts of this clonotype. The CDR3 nucleotides read TGTGCCAGCAGTTTGATATCAGTCGGTGCAACTAATGAAAAACTGTTTTTT. Translating it yields CASSLISVGATNEKLFF. V gene TRBV27 combines with J gene TRBJ1-4; no firm D call. The CDR3 has 17 residues. Trimming removed 3 bases from V and 0 bases from J, with 14 bases in between. The germline gives CDR1 MNHEY, CDR2 SMNVEV (reference sequence).

This chain uses TRBV11-2 with TRBJ2-1, with 9 bases that match TRBD2. Trimming removed 4 bases from V and 4 bases from J; junction bases left unmatched: 8. The CDR3 runs to 16 residues. The germline V gene has CDR1 SGHAT and CDR2 FQNNGV. The CDR3 DNA follows: TGTGCCAGCAGCTCCCCAGCTAGCGGGACTTACAATGAGCAGTTCTTC. Translation: CASSSPASGTYNEQFF. Based on the CDR3 plus reference TRBV11-2 and TRBJ2-1, the full variable domain is EAGVAQSPRYKIIEKRQSVAFWCNPISGHATLYWYQQILGQGPKLLIQFQNNGVVDDSQLPKDRFSAERLKGVDSTLKIQPAKLEDSAVYLCASSSPASGTYNEQFFGPGTRLTVL.

This chain links TRBV11-2 with TRBJ1-2; D not resolved. The CDR3 totals 13 residues. V lost 1 base, J lost 3 bases, and 6 bases lay in between. The germline CDR1 and CDR2 sequences are SGHAT and FQNNGV. Here the CDR3 DNA reads TGTGCCAGCAGCTTAGGGCAATACTATGGCTACACCTTC. Protein: CASSLGQYYGYTF.

This clonotype was counted only a few times. A much larger clonotype is one base distant, so this may be a read error. The chain combines TRBV5-1 with TRBJ2-6, with a possible D match to TRBD1 (6 bases). The CDR3 is 16 residues long. Germline loops: CDR1 SGHRS, CDR2 YFSETQ. The CDR3 DNA reads as TGCGCCAGCAGGTCGGACGGAGGCTTGGGGGCCAAAGTCCTGACTTTC. This translates into CASRSDGGLGAKVLTF.

On this clonotype: Possible read error: a much larger clone is one base away. This chain joins TRBV28 and TRBJ1-3; the match to TRBD1 covers 11 bases. Per the germline V gene, CDR1 is MDHEN and CDR2 is SYDVKM. The CDR3 is 15 amino acids. This CDR3 reads CASRPTGQGENTINF. The CDR3 DNA sequence: TGTGCCAGCAGGCCTACGGGACAGGGGGAAAACACCATAAATTTT.

This clonotype was seen more than once but under ten times. The chain uses TRBV20-1 and TRBJ1-1; D perhaps matches TRBD1 (5 bases). CDR1 DFQATT and CDR2 SNEGSKA come from the germline V gene (reference sequence). V lost 7 bases to trimming and J lost 5 bases, with 17 bases between them. CDR3 length: 13 amino acids. CDR3 DNA sequence: TGCAGTGTCCGGACCCGAACAGGAACTGAAGCTTTCTTT. Residues: CSVRTRTGTEAFF.

Many counts were recorded for this clonotype. The gene calls are TRBV7-3 and TRBJ2-3; TRBD2 aligns across 10 bases. This CDR3 comprises 18 residues. The V segment lost 2 bases and the J segment 2 bases; nucleotides outside the gene matches: 10. The V gene's germline CDR1 is SGHTA and CDR2 FQGTGA. The CDR3 DNA sequence: TGTGCCAGCAGCTTAGGGCTACTAGCGGGAATCAACACAGATACGCAGTATTTT. It yields the protein CASSLGLLAGINTDTQYF.

At least ten counts were recorded for this clonotype. The CDR3 here is CASSPPPLNTGELFF. The CDR3 DNA reads as TGTGCCAGCTCACCACCTCCTCTGAACACCGGGGAGCTGTTTTTT. The rearrangement joins TRBV18 to TRBJ2-2; no clear D. The germline CDR1 and CDR2 sequences are KGHSH and LQKENI. The CDR3 is 15 amino acids. V was shortened by 0 bases and J by 1 base, with 6 bases between the two germline ends.

This clonotype was seen at least ten times. The CDR3, as DNA: TGCGCCAGCAGCTGGGGAACCTCCTACGAGCAGTACTTC. Amino acids: CASSWGTSYEQYF. The chain uses TRBV5-1 and TRBJ2-7; D is ambiguous. V lost 3 bases and J lost 0, with 7 bases in between. The CDR3 is 13 amino acids. CDR1 and CDR2 from the germline V gene are SGHRS and YFSETQ.

This clonotype has a count of ten or more. This CDR3 is CSANRAGNQPQHF. DNA of the CDR3: TGCAGTGCCAACAGGGCCGGGAATCAGCCCCAGCATTTT. The chain combines TRBV20-1 with TRBJ1-5, with TRBD1 as a possible D gene (6 bases). This CDR3 comprises 13 residues. V was clipped by 6 bases and J by 4 bases, with 13 bases between them. Looked up from germline, CDR1 is DFQATT and CDR2 is SNEGSKA (reference sequence).

This clonotype appeared a few times. The rearrangement uses TRBV10-3 and TRBJ2-2, with 10 bases matching TRBD1. Looked up from germline, CDR1 is ENHRY and CDR2 is SYGVKD. The CDR3 has 19 residues. V was pared by 0 bases and J by 4 bases, with 11 bases of the junction left unmatched. The CDR3 sequence: CAISESSFRDRGSTGELFF. The CDR3 DNA sequence: TGTGCCATCAGTGAGTCCTCTTTCCGGGACAGGGGCTCCACCGGGGAGCTGTTTTTT.

This clonotype was counted ten times or more. The chain is built from TRBV7-6 and TRBJ2-5, with 12 nucleotides matching TRBD2. Germline CDR1 SGHVS, CDR2 FNYEAQ. This CDR3 has 15 amino acids. The V gene end was trimmed by 7 bases and the J gene end by 5 bases; junction bases not matched to a gene: 8. This CDR3 reads CASTWASGRGETQYF. CDR3 sequence (DNA): TGTGCCAGCACCTGGGCTAGCGGGAGGGGGGAGACCCAGTACTTC. The full variable domain, with the rest looked up from reference TRBV7-6 and TRBJ2-5, is GAGVSQSPRYKVTKRGQDVALRCDPISGHVSLYWYRQALGQGPEFLTYFNYEAQQDKSGLPNDRFSAERPEGSISTLTIQRTEQRDSAMYRCASTWASGRGETQYFGPGTRLLVL.

The CDR3 spells CASSQVQGTPDTQYF. In DNA form, the CDR3 reads TGTGCCAGCAGCCAAGTACAGGGAACCCCAGATACGCAGTATTTT. The V and J genes are TRBV4-2 and TRBJ2-3; a weak D match, TRBD1 (6 bases). Germline CDR1 is LGHNA and CDR2 is YNFKEQ. Deletions cut 1 base from V and 4 bases from J, with 12 bases between. There are 15 residues in the CDR3.

This clonotype was counted a few times. The conserved phenylalanine or tryptophan is not found at the CDR3 terminus, so this likely reflects a read error. The chain links TRBV29-1 to TRBJ2-6; TRBD1 aligns across 9 bases. The CDR3 consists of 15 residues. The junction had 2 bases not matched to a gene; V was cut back by 4 bases and J by 1 base. Germline assignment: CDR1 SQVTM and CDR2 ANQGSEA. The CDR3: CSVGDRGSGANVLTC. In DNA form, the CDR3 reads TGCAGCGTTGGCGACAGGGGGTCTGGGGCCAACGTCCTGACTTGC.

This clonotype turned up a few times. The chain joins TRBV12-5 to TRBJ1-1, with D unresolved. CDR3 length: 15 amino acids. Germline CDR1 reads LGHNT; CDR2 reads FRNRAP. Trimming shortened V by 1 base and J by 4 bases, and 13 bases separated the two germline ends. The CDR3 region has the DNA TGTGCTAGTGGTTTGGGGCAGTCCTCAACCACTGAAGCTTTCTTT. It is translated as CASGLGQSSTTEAFF.

This clonotype came up many times. The chain uses TRBV20-1 and TRBJ1-2; D is ambiguous. The V gene lost 6 bases and the J gene lost 8 bases, with 13 bases spanning the gap. CDR1 is DFQATT, CDR2 SNEGSKA, per germline (reference sequence). This CDR3 has 11 amino acids. As DNA, the CDR3 is TGCAGTGCCACAGCCCGTTCCGGCTACACCTTC. Amino acids: CSATARSGYTF.

This clonotype was seen many times. This chain uses TRBV20-1 with TRBJ2-7; D gene uncertain. V was cut by 3 bases and J by 3 bases, with 9 bases left in between. The CDR3 sequence is 12 residues long. Germline CDR1 and CDR2: DFQATT and SNEGSKA (reference sequence). CDR3 amino acids: CSARDGNYEQYF. In nucleotides, the CDR3 is TGCAGTGCTAGGGACGGTAACTACGAGCAGTACTTC.

This clonotype was recorded at least ten times. The chain employs TRBV20-1 and TRBJ1-5; TRBD1 might be the D (6 bases). Germline V gene data show CDR1 as DFQATT and CDR2 as SNEGSKA (reference sequence). The V and J ends lost 5 bases and 4 bases respectively, with 21 bases between them. This CDR3 has 16 residues. The CDR3 is CSAPLPKGVHNQPQHF. The CDR3 bases are TGCAGTGCTCCCCTCCCGAAGGGGGTCCATAATCAGCCCCAGCATTTT.

In this sample, this clonotype turned up many times. The chain has TRBV7-8 and TRBJ1-5; TRBD1 matches at 8 bases. Unmatched junction bases numbered 11, after V lost 4 bases and J lost 6 bases. Germline V gene lookup returns CDR1 SGHVS and CDR2 FQNEAQ. The CDR3 sequence is 16 residues long. This CDR3 is CASSSRTGRDGQPQHF. The CDR3 DNA is TGTGCCAGCAGCTCCAGGACAGGGAGAGACGGTCAGCCCCAGCATTTT.

At least ten counts were recorded for this clonotype. The V and J genes are TRBV12-3 or TRBV12-4 and TRBJ2-7; 9 bases are shared with TRBD1. Trimming took 5 bases from V and 2 from J; bases not matched to a gene: 4. The CDR3 covers 14 residues. The CDR3 is CASSPRDRAYEQYF. CDR3 sequence (DNA): TGTGCCAGCAGTCCCCGGGACAGGGCCTACGAGCAGTACTTC.

This clonotype has a count of ten or more. The chain joins TRBV11-2 to TRBJ1-3; D possibly corresponds to TRBD1 (6 bases). The CDR3 covers 14 residues. Germline CDR1 reads SGHAT; CDR2 reads FQNNGV. Trimming cost V 5 bases and J 3 bases, with 11 bases left between them. Here the CDR3 reads CASSRPDSGNTIYF. The CDR3 DNA reads TGTGCCAGCAGCCGTCCGGACAGTGGAAACACCATATATTTT.